A selection of T cell receptor beta chains follows, all from one sample in a study of blood T cell repertoires in COVID-19. The table came from immunoSEQ multiplex PCR; TCRdb's copy has only in-frame clones and leaves some out. Of over 200,000 clones in the sample, 86% were seen once. The sequencing input was peripheral blood. These receptors were collected from a man older than 75 with acute or convalescent COVID-19. The CDR3 runs from the conserved cysteine through the conserved F or W. The D gene is left open where the match is weak. Rows may omit the clone size; those that give it use once, few, many or a size class.

cdr3_aa | cdr3_nt | clone_size | j_call | d_call | v_call
CASSLGMGLSEQYF | TGTGCCAGCAGCTTGGGTATGGGCCTCTCCGAGCAGTACTTC | NA | TRBJ2-7 | NA | TRBV5-4
CASSPGTGVDYGYTF | TGTGCCAGCAGCCCCGGGACAGGGGTCGACTATGGCTACACCTTC | NA | TRBJ1-2 | TRBD1 | TRBV3-1/TRBV3-2
CATSGQGNQPQHF | TGTGCCACCAGTGGACAGGGCAATCAGCCCCAGCATTTT | NA | TRBJ1-5 | NA | TRBV24-1
CASRTDESNQPQHF | TGTGCCAGTAGGACTGACGAGAGCAATCAGCCCCAGCATTTT | NA | TRBJ1-5 | NA | TRBV19
CSVDRGKDYGYTF | TGCAGCGTTGACCGGGGGAAGGACTATGGCTACACCTTC | NA | TRBJ1-2 | NA | TRBV29-1
CASTPGSTDTQYF | TGCGCCAGCACCCCGGGGAGCACAGATACGCAGTATTTT | NA | TRBJ2-3 | NA | TRBV5-1
CASSTGQGALGYTF | TGTGCCAGTAGTACCGGACAGGGGGCGCTTGGCTACACCTTC | once | TRBJ1-2 | TRBD1 | TRBV19
CASDRGRGTEAFF | TGTGCCAGCGACAGGGGTCGAGGTACTGAAGCTTTCTTT | NA | TRBJ1-1 | TRBD1 | TRBV5-8
CASSPALNTEAFF | TGTGCCAGCTCACCAGCGTTGAACACTGAAGCTTTCTTT | NA | TRBJ1-1 | NA | TRBV18
CASSSEGQALYEQYF | TGTGCCAGCAGCAGCGAAGGACAGGCCCTCTACGAGCAGTACTTC | NA | TRBJ2-7 | TRBD1 | TRBV28
CASSLQGGNQPQHF | TGCGCCAGCAGCTTACAGGGCGGCAATCAGCCCCAGCATTTT | NA | TRBJ1-5 | NA | TRBV5-1
CASSPQGSEQFF | TGTGCCAGTAGTCCACAGGGGTCTGAGCAGTTCTTC | once | TRBJ2-1 | TRBD1 | TRBV19
CASRRAGNTIYF | TGTGCCAGCAGGAGGGCTGGAAACACCATATATTTT | NA | TRBJ1-3 | NA | TRBV7-9
CASSQEGVRDRVSEDEKLFF | TGTGCCAGCAGCCAAGAAGGGGTGAGGGACAGGGTTTCGGAGGATGAAAAACTGTTTTTT | NA | TRBJ1-4 | TRBD1 | TRBV3-1/TRBV3-2
CASSLGGTGRDTF | TGTGCCAGCAGTTTAGGGGGGACAGGGAGAGACACCTTC | NA | TRBJ1-2 | TRBD1 | TRBV12-3/TRBV12-4
CASSDRGGLYGYTF | TGTGCCAGCAGCGACCGCGGGGGCCTCTATGGCTACACCTTC | NA | TRBJ1-2 | NA | TRBV9
CASSTNRGIKETQYF | TGTGCCAGCAGCACAAACAGGGGGATTAAAGAGACCCAGTACTTC | NA | TRBJ2-5 | TRBD1 | TRBV3-1/TRBV3-2
CASSLAVGGVETQYF | TGTGCCAGCAGCTTAGCGGTCGGGGGGGTGGAGACCCAGTACTTC | NA | TRBJ2-5 | TRBD2 | TRBV7-9
CAISEGQGALNTEAFF | TGTGCCATCAGTGAGGGACAGGGGGCCCTGAACACTGAAGCTTTCTTT | NA | TRBJ1-1 | TRBD1 | TRBV10-3
CASTTAGQGEGQPQHF | TGTGCCAGCACCACGGCGGGACAGGGGGAGGGTCAGCCCCAGCATTTT | NA | TRBJ1-5 | TRBD1 | TRBV28
CASSIASGTSNEKLFF | TGTGCCAGTAGTATAGCCTCCGGGACATCGAATGAAAAACTGTTTTTT | NA | TRBJ1-4 | NA | TRBV19
CSVHRTGINEQYF | TGCAGCGTTCATCGGACAGGTATCAACGAGCAGTACTTC | NA | TRBJ2-7 | TRBD1 | TRBV29-1
CSVVVLAGGRDEQFF | TGCAGCGTTGTTGTACTAGCGGGAGGGCGGGATGAGCAGTTCTTC | NA | TRBJ2-1 | TRBD2 | TRBV29-1
CASTVHHEQYF | TGTGCCAGCACAGTACATCACGAGCAGTACTTC | NA | TRBJ2-7 | NA | TRBV2
CASSDRVDYGYTF | TGTGCCAGTTCGGACAGGGTGGACTATGGCTACACCTTC | NA | TRBJ1-2 | TRBD1 | TRBV18
CASSPSGGWSTEAFF | TGTGCCAGCTCACCATCAGGGGGGTGGAGCACTGAAGCTTTCTTT | once | TRBJ1-1 | TRBD1 | TRBV18
CASSFGAGANSPLHF | TGTGCCAGCAGCTTTGGAGCAGGGGCTAATTCACCCCTCCACTTT | NA | TRBJ1-6 | NA | TRBV11-2
CASSQTDSPGNTIYF | TGTGCCAGCAGCCAGACGGACAGTCCTGGAAACACCATATATTTT | few | TRBJ1-3 | NA | TRBV14
CASSIGQGIGEQFF | TGTGCCAGCAGCATCGGACAGGGGATCGGTGAGCAGTTCTTC | NA | TRBJ2-1 | TRBD1 | TRBV9